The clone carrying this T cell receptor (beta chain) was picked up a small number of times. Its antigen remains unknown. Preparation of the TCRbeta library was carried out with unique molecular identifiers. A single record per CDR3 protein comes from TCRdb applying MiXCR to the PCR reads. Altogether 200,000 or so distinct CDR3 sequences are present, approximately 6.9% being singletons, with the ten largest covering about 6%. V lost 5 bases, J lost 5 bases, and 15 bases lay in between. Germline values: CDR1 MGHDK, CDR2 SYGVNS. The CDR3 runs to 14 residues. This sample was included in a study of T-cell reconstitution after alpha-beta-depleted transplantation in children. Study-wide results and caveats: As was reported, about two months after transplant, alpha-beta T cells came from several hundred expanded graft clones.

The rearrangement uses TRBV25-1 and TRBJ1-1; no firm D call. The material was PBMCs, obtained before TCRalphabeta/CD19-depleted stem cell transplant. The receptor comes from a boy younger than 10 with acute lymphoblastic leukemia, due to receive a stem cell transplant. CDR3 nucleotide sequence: TGTGCCAGCAGTCTAACCGGAACCCTAACTGAAGCTTTCTTT. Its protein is CASSLTGTLTEAFF.